This T cell receptor (beta chain) comes out of a study of Graves' ophthalmopathy and Graves' hyperthyroidism. The CDR3 is 15 amino acids. The trim removed 6 bases at V and 1 base at J, leaving 8 bases unmatched. The germline CDR1 and CDR2 sequences are SEHNR and FQNEAQ (reference sequence). Whole-study findings and limits: Appearing in blood as well were most expanded thyroid clonotypes above 0.001 frequency.

A word on this clonotype: The antigen is not known.

Using RNA transcripts, the TCR beta CDR3 regions were amplified. The workflow started with a first-round RT-PCR run with HTBI primers and then moved on to a second-round multiplex PCR. TCRdb reanalysed the multiplex PCR reads using MiXCR and keeps one entry per CDR3 protein. The data show over a million distinct CDR3 sequences, with roughly two fifths seen just once and over 8.5% held by the top ten. This chain links TRBV7-9 with TRBJ1-1, with TRBD1 matching 7 bases. The origin of this receptor is an adult man with Graves' hyperthyroidism. Material for sequencing was peripheral blood or thyroid tissue (not recorded which). CDR3 loop: CASSGGTAPNTEAFF. CDR3 nucleotide sequence: TGTGCCAGCAGTGGCGGGACAGCGCCGAACACTGAAGCTTTCTTT.